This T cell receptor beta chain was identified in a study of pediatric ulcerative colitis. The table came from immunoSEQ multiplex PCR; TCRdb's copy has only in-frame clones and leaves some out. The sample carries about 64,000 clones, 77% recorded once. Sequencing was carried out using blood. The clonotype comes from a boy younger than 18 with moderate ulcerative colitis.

In nucleotides, the CDR3 is TGCGCCAGCAGCCGAACAGGGGAGAACTATGGCTACACCTTC. It yields the protein CASSRTGENYGYTF. V usage is TRBV4-1 and J usage is TRBJ1-2, with 7 bases fitting TRBD1. V lost 4 bases and J lost 2; bases outside the gene matches: 4. Germline lookup yields CDR1 MGHRA and CDR2 YSYEKL. The CDR3 consists of 14 residues.